These 10 T cell receptor beta chains came from one sample sequenced in a study of control samples from healthy donors and cancer patients. This table comes from immunoSEQ multiplex PCR, and its TCRdb copy is limited to in-frame clones, with some not included. The sample yields 110,000 to 150,000 clones, more than 80% seen once. The specimen sequenced was blood. Every receptor here comes from a man aged 18 to 35 in good health.

V is TRBV18 and J is TRBJ1-1, with D unresolved. This CDR3 contains 15 residues. V lost 3 bases and J 4 bases, leaving 15 bases between the germline ends. Germline CDR1 KGHSH, CDR2 LQKENI. CDR3 residues: CASSPQGGMFTEAFF. The DNA for the CDR3 is TGTGCCAGCTCACCTCAAGGTGGGATGTTCACTGAAGCTTTCTTT.

This chain uses TRBV18 with TRBJ1-6; 12 bases are shared with TRBD1. CDR1 and CDR2 from the germline V gene are KGHSH and LQKENI. This CDR3 is built from 15 residues. V lost 6 bases, J lost 7 bases, and 4 bases stayed unmatched. CDR3 sequence: CASSSGQGANSPLHF. CDR3 sequence (DNA): TGTGCCAGCTCGTCGGGACAGGGGGCGAATTCACCCCTCCACTTT.

The CDR3 bases are TGTGCCAGTAGTGCCTCGGGACAGAGCGGAAACACCATATATTTT. Protein sequence: CASSASGQSGNTIYF. This chain links TRBV19 with TRBJ1-3; TRBD1 agrees at 7 bases. The J segment lost 4 bases and the V segment lost 5 bases, leaving 8 bases of the junction unmatched. Germline values: CDR1 LNHDA, CDR2 SQIVND (reference sequence). This CDR3 has 15 amino acids.

The chain's CDR3 is CASSEVRGWVDTQYF. For the CDR3, the DNA is TGTGCCAGCAGTGAAGTACGGGGTTGGGTCGATACGCAGTATTTT. The chain joins TRBV6-1 to TRBJ2-3; the D gene is possibly TRBD2 (5 bases). Germline CDR1 reads MNHNS; CDR2 reads SASEGT. The CDR3 contains 15 residues. V lost 1 base and J 6 bases, leaving 14 bases between the germline ends.

V and J are TRBV28 and TRBJ2-3; 9 positions agree with TRBD1. CDR1 is MDHEN and CDR2 is SYDVKM in the germline V gene. J gave up 3 bases and V 7 bases, and 14 bases lay outside the gene matches. There are 17 residues in the CDR3. The DNA of the CDR3 is TGTGCCAGCACCCCTCCAACAGGGGGCTTGTGGACAGATACGCAGTATTTT. It encodes CASTPPTGGLWTDTQYF.

In this sample, this clone turned up once. The gene calls are TRBV3-1 (or the pseudogene TRBV3-2) and TRBJ2-7; D gene unclear. Germline CDR1 LGHDT, CDR2 YNNKEL (reference sequence). Trimming removed 1 base from V and 9 bases from J, with 16 bases in between. CDR3 length equals 14 residues. CDR3 bases: TGTGCCAGCAGCCAAGTGTCTTCGTTGAACACGCAGTACTTC. Translating gives CASSQVSSLNTQYF.

This clone was detected only a few times. This chain joins TRBV27 and TRBJ1-5; the match to TRBD1 covers 7 bases. CDR3 length equals 15 residues. Germline-derived CDR1 and CDR2 are MNHEY and SMNVEV (reference sequence). J lost 7 bases, V lost 2 bases, and 8 bases had no gene match. CDR3 sequence: CASSLTTGLGQPQHF. The CDR3 coding sequence is TGTGCCAGCAGTTTAACGACAGGGCTGGGACAGCCCCAGCATTTT.

The genes are TRBV18 and TRBJ1-2; 7 nucleotides align to TRBD1. The junction had 11 bases not matched to a gene; V was cut back by 8 bases and J by 5 bases. Germline CDR1 is KGHSH and CDR2 is LQKENI. The CDR3 spans 14 residues. The CDR3 region has the DNA TGTGCCAGCCCCCTAGAGGGGGCGCGATATGGCTACACCTTC. Translating gives CASPLEGARYGYTF.

The V gene is TRBV10-1, the J gene TRBJ1-5; tentatively, D is TRBD1 (5 bases). Trimming removed 2 bases from V and 0 bases from J, with 11 bases in between. The CDR3 spans 16 residues. Germline V CDR1 and CDR2: WNHNN, SYGVQD (reference sequence). The DNA of the CDR3 is TGCGCCAGCAGTGAGGGACAAATCCATAGCAATCAGCCCCAGCATTTT. This codes for CASSEGQIHSNQPQHF.

V is TRBV18 and J is TRBJ1-1, with D perhaps TRBD1 (5 bases). V dropped 3 bases and J dropped 0 bases, with 11 bases sitting between them. Germline CDR1 KGHSH, CDR2 LQKENI. CDR3 size: 15 residues. The CDR3 sequence is CASSPSRGMNTEAFF. The DNA for the CDR3 is TGTGCCAGCTCACCGAGTAGGGGAATGAACACTGAAGCTTTCTTT.